Below are 14 T cell receptor beta chains sequenced from a single sample in a study of T cell clonality in common variable immunodeficiency. TCRdb keeps only in-frame clones here, not all; method: immunoSEQ multiplex PCR. Recorded here are about 39,000 clones, none singletons. Sequenced sample: peripheral blood mononuclear cells. Receptor source: a person aged 18 to 75 in good health.

This clone was seen repeatedly, ten times or more. The read is 3 residues too short to cover the CDR3 end, so that end is filled in from the germline J gene. The V gene is TRBV7-8, the J gene TRBJ2-2; no reliable D call. Germline assignment: CDR1 SGHVS and CDR2 FQNEAQ. V dropped 9 bases and J dropped 5 bases, with 16 bases sitting between them. This CDR3 has 14 residues. The DNA read from the CDR3 is TGTGCCAGTACCTCCGGCGGTAGTACCGGGGAG. This gives the protein CASTSGGSTGE. The entire CDR3 sequence reads CASTSGGSTGELFF.

This clone has a handful of counts. The CDR3 goes on 3 residues after the read ends, and that part is filled in from the germline J gene. The V call is TRBV7-9, the J call TRBJ1-2; D possibly corresponds to TRBD1 (5 bases). CDR3 length equals 14 residues. Germline assignment: CDR1 SEHNR and CDR2 FQNEAQ (reference sequence). CDR3 loop: CASTTSGGLYDYTF. Partial CDR3 DNA: TGTGCCAGCACCACCTCGGGGGGACTCTACGAC.

Points on this clone: The CDR3 is cut off 3 residues early in the read; its end comes from the germline J gene. The chain couples TRBV19 to TRBJ2-5, with 9 bases aligning to TRBD2. Losses at the gene ends were 1 base for V and 4 bases for J; bases not matched to a gene: 13. This CDR3 spans 18 amino acids. Germline V lookup: CDR1 LNHDA, CDR2 SQIVND (reference sequence). The covered CDR3 bases are TGTGCCAGTAGTATAGCAGGAGGGAGCGGGAGGATGAGAGAGACC. Translating gives CASSIAGGSGRMRET. The full CDR3 sequence reads CASSIAGGSGRMRETQYF.

This clone was observed at least ten times. Read data end 3 residues before the CDR3 end; the end is taken from the germline J gene. The sample has other DNA sequences that encode this CDR3 too. The chain links TRBV5-1 to TRBJ1-3, with 7 nucleotides matching TRBD1. Germline-derived CDR1 and CDR2 are SGHRS and YFSETQ. The V and J ends lost 3 bases and 7 bases, in that order; junction bases with no gene match: 4. This CDR3 has 13 amino acids. The covered CDR3 bases are TGCGCCAGCAGCTCTGGACAGGCGAACACC. Translating gives CASSSGQANT. The whole CDR3 is CASSSGQANTIYF.

This clone was detected ten times or more. The read comes to an end 3 residues before the CDR3 does, leaving the germline J gene to fill in the end. The chain combines TRBV7-2 with TRBJ1-1, with unresolved D. The germline V gene has CDR1 SGHTA and CDR2 FQGNSA. V was clipped by 5 bases and J by 4 bases, with 17 bases between them. The length of the CDR3 is 15 residues. The CDR3 sequence is CASSPVGGLGTEAFF. The part of the CDR3 DNA that was read is TGTGCCAGCAGCCCAGTCGGCGGCCTAGGCACTGAA.

This clone was seen ten or more times. The read halts 3 residues ahead of the CDR3 end, with the missing end drawn from the germline J gene. The chain combines TRBV18 with TRBJ2-7; 9 bases are shared with TRBD1. V shed 6 bases and J 4 bases; nucleotides not matched to a gene: 4. The germline V gene has CDR1 KGHSH and CDR2 LQKENI. The CDR3 runs to 13 residues. CDR3 amino acids: CASSRTGVYEQYF. The covered CDR3 bases are TGTGCCAGCTCCCGGACAGGGGTATACGAG.

This clone was seen a few times. The CDR3 end is not reached by the read, which stops 3 residues before it; the germline J gene fills it in. This chain connects TRBV7-2 to TRBJ2-4; 7 nucleotides match TRBD1. This CDR3 contains 15 residues. Germline CDR1 is SGHTA and CDR2 is FQGNSA. The sequenced CDR3 bases are TGTGCCAGCAGCCCAGGGACAGCTCCTAACTATGGT. It translates to CASSPGTAPNYG. The CDR3, in full, reads CASSPGTAPNYGQYF.

This clone occurred a few times. Read data end 3 residues before the CDR3 end; the end is taken from the germline J gene. The rearrangement joins TRBV5-1 to TRBJ1-1; a possible D gene is TRBD1 (6 bases). CDR3 length: 13 residues. V lost 0 bases, J lost 3 bases, and 6 bases lay in between. Germline CDR1 and CDR2: SGHRS and YFSETQ. The CDR3 loop is CASSLDRDTEAFF. The CDR3 bases that were read are TGCGCCAGCAGCTTGGACAGGGACACTGAA.

This clone was recorded a few times. The read finishes 3 residues shy of the CDR3 end, and the germline J gene is used to complete it. This sequence joins TRBV20-1 and TRBJ2-1, with TRBD2 identical over 11 bases. Unmatched junction bases numbered 10, after V lost 6 bases and J lost 6 bases. Germline loops: CDR1 DFQATT, CDR2 SNEGSKA (reference sequence). The CDR3 has 15 amino acids. This chain's CDR3 is CSASSLAGDVNEQFF. CDR3 bases read: TGCAGTGCCTCCTCACTAGCGGGAGATGTCAATGAG.

This clone has more than one count but fewer than ten. The read finishes 3 residues shy of the CDR3 end, and the germline J gene is used to complete it. The rearrangement joins TRBV20-1 to TRBJ1-2; unclear D gene. This CDR3 region has 13 residues. The germline V gene encodes CDR1 DFQATT and CDR2 SNEGSKA (reference sequence). CDR3 amino acids: CSAWTGSSYEYTF. CDR3 bases read: TGCAGTGCTTGGACTGGCAGCTCCTACGAG.

This clone was detected ten times or more. The read stops 3 residues short of the end of the CDR3; the missing end is completed from the germline J gene. The chain carries TRBV20-1 and TRBJ2-3; 9 positions agree with TRBD2. Germline CDR1 is DFQATT and CDR2 is SNEGSKA (reference sequence). The V segment lost 5 bases and the J segment 1 base; nucleotides outside the gene matches: 7. The CDR3 is 15 amino acids. CDR3 bases read: TGCAGTGCTTCGACGGGACTAGCTCGCACAGATACG. It encodes CSASTGLARTDT. The CDR3 in full is CSASTGLARTDTQYF.

This clone showed up many times. The read terminates 3 residues ahead of where the CDR3 ends, so the germline J gene completes it. V gene TRBV5-6 combines with J gene TRBJ2-3, with 8 bases matching TRBD2. CDR3 length: 15 amino acids. CDR1 and CDR2 (germline): SGHDT, YYEEEE. V shed 4 bases and J 6 bases; nucleotides not matched to a gene: 10. Incomplete CDR3 DNA: TGTGCCAGCAGCCTTCGGGGGGGGCTTGGGGATACG. It encodes CASSLRGGLGDT. The complete CDR3 sequence is CASSLRGGLGDTQYF.

This clone was counted ten times or more. The CDR3 end is not reached by the read, which stops 3 residues before it; the germline J gene fills it in. V is TRBV5-4 and J is TRBJ1-4; 8 bases line up with TRBD1. V gave up 3 bases and J gave up 8 bases; unmatched junction bases: 6. Germline loops: CDR1 SGHNT, CDR2 YYREEE (reference sequence). The length of the CDR3 is 14 residues. CDR3 protein: CASSSDREREKLFF. The sequenced part of the CDR3 DNA is TGTGCCAGCAGCTCGGACAGGGAACGAGAAAAA. The variable domain in full, completed from reference TRBV5-4 and TRBJ1-4, reads ETGVTQSPTHLIKTRGQQVTLRCSSQSGHNTVSWYQQALGQGPQFIFQYYREEENGRGNFPPRFSGLQFPNYSSELNVNALELDDSALYLCASSSDREREKLFFGSGTQLSVL.

This clone came up many times. The sequence runs out 3 residues before the end of the CDR3; the remainder is reconstructed from the germline J gene. This chain joins TRBV28 and TRBJ1-2; D remains unclear. This CDR3 has 12 amino acids. The V and J ends lost 7 bases and 5 bases respectively, with 11 bases between them. Per the germline V gene, CDR1 is MDHEN and CDR2 is SYDVKM. The sequenced part of the CDR3 DNA is TGTGCCAGCATGCGGGCCTTATATGGC. Its translation is CASMRALYG. Given in full, the CDR3 is CASMRALYGYTF.